The clone carrying this T cell receptor (beta chain) was counted only a few times. Its antigen is unidentified. This sample is part of a study of shared clonotypes between healthy human individuals. V shed 1 base and J shed 3 bases, with 12 bases lying between them. The germline gives CDR1 MDHEN, CDR2 SYDVKM. The CDR3 totals 15 residues. Data came from immunoSEQ multiplex PCR; TCRdb stores just in-frame clones and leaves some out. This table has about 2.5 million clones, around 93% appearing once. Study results and caveats: Rarefaction revealed incomplete sorted-subset sequencing despite large depth. Around 5.3% of naive CD4 clonotypes were shared across four donors.

The TCR was taken from a man aged 18-30 years in good health. Some clones in this sample may be carry-over from other donors' samples. The chain links TRBV28 to TRBJ1-1, with D tentatively TRBD1 (5 bases). The material sequenced was naive CD4+ T cells from PBMCs. Subset of the sample: CD45RA+ positively selected. CDR3 residues: CASSLSRGVDTEAFF. DNA of the CDR3: TGTGCCAGCAGTTTATCAAGGGGCGTGGACACTGAAGCTTTCTTT.